Below, 16 T cell receptor beta chains from the same sample are listed, as sequenced in a study of PD-1 blockade in classical Hodgkin lymphoma. Measured with immunoSEQ multiplex PCR; TCRdb has only the in-frame clones, and not every one. The table shows tens of thousands of clones, with roughly 91% occurring only once. Every single patient, without exception, relapsed after autologous stem cell transplantation, and brentuximab vedotin exposure varied. Sequenced here: peripheral blood mononuclear cells (PBMCs), sampled at baseline. The receptors here all came from a human donor with classical Hodgkin lymphoma.

The gene calls are TRBV25-1 and TRBJ1-3; D ambiguous. Germline lookup yields CDR1 MGHDK and CDR2 SYGVNS. V gave up 3 bases and J gave up 0 bases, with 12 bases separating them. The CDR3 extends over 16 amino acids. For the CDR3, the DNA is TGTGCCAGCAGTGATTTAGAACGGAGCTCTGGAAACACCATATATTTT. Translating gives CASSDLERSSGNTIYF.

This clone appeared a single time. The chain couples TRBV7-8 to TRBJ2-7; D is undetermined. CDR3 length equals 12 residues. The germline V and J ends were trimmed by 1 base and 5 bases, with 6 bases remaining between them. Per the germline V gene, CDR1 is SGHVS and CDR2 is FQNEAQ. The CDR3 loop reads CASSLVGDEQYF. The CDR3 nucleotides are TGTGCCAGCAGCTTAGTGGGTGACGAGCAGTACTTC.

J is TRBJ1-3 and V is TRBV30; D might be TRBD1 (5 bases). The V end was cut by 1 base, the J end by 0 bases, with 7 bases between. Germline-derived CDR1 and CDR2 are GTSNPN and SVGIG (reference sequence). There are 14 residues in the CDR3. DNA for the CDR3: TGTGCCTGGAGTGGGGGGGACTCTGGAAACACCATATATTTT. The encoded protein is CAWSGGDSGNTIYF.

This chain uses TRBV28 with TRBJ2-5; D may be TRBD1 or TRBD2 (5 bases each). CDR1 is MDHEN, CDR2 SYDVKM, per germline. This CDR3 is built from 14 residues. Trimming took off 6 bases at V and 6 bases at J, with 17 bases between the two ends. The CDR3 region has the DNA TGTGCCAGCAGGATAACCAATGGGGGAAAGACCCAGTACTTC. Translation: CASRITNGGKTQYF.

V gene TRBV29-1 combines with J gene TRBJ2-3, with D tentatively TRBD2 (5 bases). Germline-derived CDR1 and CDR2 are SQVTM and ANQGSEA. V lost 4 bases to trimming and J lost 3 bases, with 14 bases between them. The CDR3 contains 14 residues. The CDR3 protein is CSVVPGGGTDTQYF. The CDR3, as DNA: TGCAGCGTTGTACCCGGCGGAGGAACAGATACGCAGTATTTT.

The chain links TRBV18 to TRBJ1-1, with 9 positions matching TRBD1. This CDR3 has 16 residues. Germline-derived CDR1 and CDR2 are KGHSH and LQKENI. Losses at the gene ends were 3 bases for V and 3 bases for J; bases not matched to a gene: 8. CDR3 nucleotide sequence: TGTGCCAGCTCACCTCCACCGGGGGACAGGGACACTGAAGCTTTCTTT. As protein: CASSPPPGDRDTEAFF.

The V and J genes are TRBV5-1 and TRBJ2-1, with 7 bases aligning to TRBD2. Trimming cost V 1 base and J 1 base; bases outside gene matches: 8. The CDR3 is made up of 17 amino acids. Germline assignment: CDR1 SGHRS and CDR2 YFSETQ. In nucleotides, the CDR3 is TGCGCCAGCAGCTTGATTTGGGAGGGTGGGTCCTACAATGAGCAGTTCTTC. Translated: CASSLIWEGGSYNEQFF.

Only one count was recorded for this clone. Here the CDR3 DNA reads TGTGCCAGCAGCCCGATACCCCTAGCGGACAATGGGGGGTATACGCAGTATTTT. Its protein is CASSPIPLADNGGYTQYF. This chain links TRBV7-6 with TRBJ2-3, with 7 bases that match TRBD2. Germline lookup yields CDR1 SGHVS and CDR2 FNYEAQ. The CDR3 sequence is 18 residues long. Unmatched junction bases numbered 21, after V lost 5 bases and J lost 7 bases.

The chain carries TRBV28 and TRBJ1-1; 8 bases are a match to TRBD1. Per the germline V gene, CDR1 is MDHEN and CDR2 is SYDVKM. Trimming took 6 bases from V and 11 from J; bases not matched to a gene: 20. The CDR3 consists of 16 residues. The CDR3 nucleotides read TGTGCCAGCAGCGTCTTAACTCAGGGGGCGCGTCCGTTTGCTTTCTTT. Translation: CASSVLTQGARPFAFF.

V usage is TRBV18 and J usage is TRBJ1-2, with unresolved D. The CDR3 loop spans 13 amino acids. V lost 2 bases, J lost 8 bases, and 12 bases lay in between. Germline CDR1 reads KGHSH; CDR2 reads LQKENI. The CDR3 DNA follows: TGTGCCAGCTCACCAACCCCGGCGGGAGGCTACACCTTC. Residues: CASSPTPAGGYTF.

The rearrangement joins TRBV6-1 to TRBJ1-2; the D gene is possibly TRBD1 (5 bases). The CDR3 has 15 amino acids. Germline V CDR1 and CDR2: MNHNS, SASEGT. The V end was cut by 2 bases, the J end by 3 bases, with 13 bases between. The CDR3 bases are TGTGCCAGCAGTGAATGGGGCGGCGGGCACTATGGCTACACCTTC. Its protein is CASSEWGGGHYGYTF.

This rearrangement joins TRBV27 to TRBJ1-1; D gene uncertain. The V gene's germline CDR1 is MNHEY and CDR2 SMNVEV (reference sequence). V was shortened by 2 bases and J by 3 bases, with 10 bases between the two germline ends. The CDR3 sequence is 14 residues long. CDR3 in amino acids: CASSLTRMDTEAFF. The CDR3 nucleotides read TGTGCCAGCAGTTTAACCAGGATGGACACTGAAGCTTTCTTT.

The V gene is TRBV2, the J gene TRBJ2-7, with 9 bases that match TRBD2. The germline gives CDR1 SNHLY, CDR2 FYNNEI. Losses at the gene ends were 0 bases for V and 7 bases for J; bases not matched to a gene: 7. This CDR3 has 15 amino acids. The CDR3 region has the DNA TGTGCCAGCAGTGAAGCTGCGGGGGGGCCATGGGAGCAGTACTTC. Translation: CASSEAAGGPWEQYF. Filled out from reference TRBV2 and TRBJ2-7, the complete variable domain reads EPEVTQTPSHQVTQMGQEVILRCVPISNHLYFYWYRQILGQKVEFLVSFYNNEISEKSEIFDDQFSVERPDGSNFTLKIRSTKLEDSAMYFCASSEAAGGPWEQYFGPGTRLTVT.

The V gene is TRBV6-5, the J gene TRBJ2-7; possible D gene TRBD1, 6 bases. The V end lost 0 bases, the J end lost 1 base, and 10 bases lay between the germline ends. The CDR3 has 15 residues. Germline loops: CDR1 MNHEY, CDR2 SVGAGI. CDR3 amino acids: CASSYSQGPSYEQYF. Written as DNA, the CDR3 is TGTGCCAGCAGTTACTCGCAGGGGCCTTCCTACGAGCAGTACTTC.

The chain is built from TRBV28 and TRBJ2-1; D uncertain. Between the trimmed V and J ends, which lost 8 bases and 8 bases, there was a span of 13 bases. CDR1 is MDHEN, CDR2 SYDVKM, per germline. The CDR3 length is 12 residues. The CDR3 DNA reads as TGTGCCAGCTGGTTGGCTTATGATGAGCAGTTCTTC. It codes for CASWLAYDEQFF.

The chain links TRBV28 to TRBJ1-4; 8 bases fit TRBD1. The CDR3 is made up of 15 amino acids. J lost 5 bases, V lost 3 bases, and 5 bases had no gene match. Germline lookup yields CDR1 MDHEN and CDR2 SYDVKM. The CDR3 reads CASSFPDRVNEKLFF. The CDR3 DNA is TGTGCCAGCAGTTTCCCGGACAGGGTAAATGAAAAACTGTTTTTT.